In its sample, the clone carrying this T cell receptor (beta chain) was seen a few times. The trim removed 2 bases at V and 0 bases at J, leaving 3 bases unmatched. Germline CDR1 MNHEY, CDR2 SVGEGT. The CDR3 spans 15 residues. This record comes from a study of control samples from healthy donors and cancer patients. Generated by immunoSEQ multiplex PCR, the TCRdb table keeps only in-frame clones and is missing some. Found here are tens of thousands of clones, 84% of them singletons; the top ten hold approximately 38%. The chain uses TRBV6-2 or TRBV6-3 and TRBJ2-7, with 8 bases that match TRBD1. The sequenced sample consisted of PBMCs. This TCR was recovered from a man aged 65 to 85 with lung cancer. The CDR3 is CASSYGQGLSYEQYF. DNA for the CDR3: TGTGCCAGCAGTTACGGACAGGGTCTCTCCTACGAGCAGTACTTC.